This T cell receptor (beta chain) was found in a study of blood T cells in healthy people across ages. Per germline, CDR1 KGHSH and CDR2 LQKENI. The CDR3 length is 15 residues. V lost 6 bases and J lost 10; bases outside the gene matches: 12. In this sample, this clonotype turned up a few times. PCR was performed a second time for roughly 6 to 12 cycles using a sample-barcoded 5' primer and a J-beta primer mix. One entry per CDR3 protein, called by TCRdb with MiXCR from the 5' RACE reads. The sample carries 1.2 million to 1.5 million distinct CDR3 sequences, about 40% recorded once. This TCR was sampled from a woman younger than 30 in good health. The sample comprised blood. The chain has TRBV18 and TRBJ2-1, with 10 bases matching TRBD2. In DNA, the CDR3 is TGTGCCAGCTCCGGACAAGGGAGCGGGGGGGCCGAGCAGTTCTTC. It codes for CASSGQGSGGAEQFF.